Below are 32 T cell receptor beta chains sequenced from a single sample in a study of shared clonotypes between healthy human individuals. The protocol was immunoSEQ multiplex PCR, while the TCRdb copy is restricted to in-frame clones and leaves out a portion. Among over 1.5 million clones listed, under 99% were seen once. The sample taken for sequencing was naive CD4+ T cells sorted from blood. As to subset: CD45RA+ positively selected. The receptors were gathered from a man aged 25 to 40 in good health.

Remarks on this clone: Sequence at one end of the junction differs from germline and may be a read error. The V gene is TRBV18, the J gene TRBJ2-1, with 8 positions matching TRBD2. In germline, CDR1 is KGHSH, CDR2 LQKENI. The length of the CDR3 is 11 residues. CDR3 loop: CASSYQRERIF. CDR3 in DNA: TGTGCCAGCTCATATCAGCGGGAGCGGATCTTC.

This clone has a single count. The V and J genes are TRBV4-1 and TRBJ2-1, with TRBD2 matching over 10 bases. With V trimmed by 4 bases and J by 7 bases, 7 bases remained unmatched. The CDR3 covers 15 residues. CDR1 and CDR2 from the germline V gene are MGHRA and YSYEKL. The CDR3 DNA is TGCGCCAGCAGCCCCCGGGCTAGCGGGAGTAATGAGCAGTTCTTC. Translation: CASSPRASGSNEQFF.

The rearrangement uses TRBV5-1 and TRBJ1-5, with D perhaps matching TRBD1 (5 bases). Germline values: CDR1 SGHRS, CDR2 YFSETQ. The CDR3 is 16 amino acids. V was clipped by 2 bases and J by 1 base, with 13 bases between them. The CDR3 protein is CASSFGDSASNQPQHF. The CDR3 bases are TGCGCCAGCAGCTTCGGGGACTCGGCCAGCAATCAGCCCCAGCATTTT.

This chain links TRBV19 with TRBJ2-3; D possibly corresponds to TRBD2 (6 bases). Trimming took off 2 bases at V and 14 bases at J, with 20 bases between the two ends. CDR1 is LNHDA, CDR2 SQIVND, per germline (reference sequence). The CDR3 is 14 residues long. This chain's CDR3 is CASSIREPLGPPYF. In DNA, the CDR3 is TGTGCCAGTAGTATACGGGAGCCCCTTGGCCCCCCGTATTTT.

The J gene is TRBJ1-1, the V gene TRBV2, with a weak D call TRBD1 (6 bases). The CDR3 consists of 14 residues. V was cut by 6 bases and J by 5 bases, with 16 bases left in between. Per the germline V gene, CDR1 is SNHLY and CDR2 is FYNNEI. The CDR3 reads CASSPVGGHTEAFF. The CDR3 bases are TGTGCCAGCAGCCCTGTGGGGGGGCATACTGAAGCTTTCTTT.

The chain has TRBV11-2 and TRBJ2-2; D uncertain. This CDR3 region has 14 residues. Germline CDR1 reads SGHAT; CDR2 reads FQNNGV. V lost 2 bases to trimming and J lost 4 bases, with 8 bases between them. The CDR3: CASSLSGFTGELFF. The CDR3 nucleotides read TGTGCCAGCAGCTTATCGGGCTTCACCGGGGAGCTGTTTTTT.

The genes are TRBV14 and TRBJ2-3; 13 nucleotides match TRBD2. The CDR3 totals 16 residues. The ends lost 4 bases at V and 4 bases at J; junction bases unmatched: 5. CDR1 is SGHDN, CDR2 FVKESK, per germline. The CDR3 here is CASSLRLAGGADTQYF. CDR3 bases: TGTGCCAGCAGCCTTCGACTAGCGGGAGGCGCAGATACGCAGTATTTT.

V and J are TRBV5-6 and TRBJ2-7; TRBD2 matches 12 bases. The CDR3 consists of 14 residues. Trimming removed 0 bases from V and 7 bases from J; junction bases left unmatched: 2. Germline CDR1 is SGHDT and CDR2 is YYEEEE. The CDR3 protein is CASSLASGRVEQYF. The CDR3 DNA is TGTGCCAGCAGCTTGGCTAGCGGGAGGGTTGAGCAGTACTTC.

The rearrangement joins TRBV18 to TRBJ1-4; maybe TRBD1 (5 bases). This CDR3 has 15 amino acids. The V and J ends lost 4 bases and 8 bases respectively, with 17 bases between them. Germline CDR1 and CDR2: KGHSH and LQKENI. CDR3 loop: CASSLDTGRGEKLFF. CDR3 sequence (DNA): TGTGCCAGCTCACTAGACACGGGACGAGGAGAAAAACTGTTTTTT.

This chain uses TRBV29-1 with TRBJ2-7; possible D gene TRBD1, 6 bases. Germline lookup yields CDR1 SQVTM and CDR2 ANQGSEA. CDR3 length: 14 amino acids. V was trimmed by 4 bases and J by 3 bases, leaving 16 bases between them. CDR3 sequence: CSVGPGQGSYEQYF. DNA of the CDR3: TGCAGCGTTGGTCCGGGGCAGGGGAGCTACGAGCAGTACTTC.

The V call is TRBV19, the J call TRBJ1-5; the D gene is possibly TRBD1 (6 bases). The CDR3 is made up of 12 amino acids. Trimming cost V 6 bases and J 5 bases, with 8 bases left between them. The germline V gene encodes CDR1 LNHDA and CDR2 SQIVND (reference sequence). The CDR3, as DNA: TGTGCCAGTAGGGACAGCTATCAGCCCCAGCATTTT. Protein sequence: CASRDSYQPQHF.

This sequence joins TRBV6-5 and TRBJ2-7; D ambiguous. CDR3 size: 12 residues. Trimming took 3 bases from V and 5 from J, leaving 8 bases between them. CDR1 and CDR2 (germline): MNHEY, SVGAGI. CDR3 nucleotide sequence: TGTGCCAGCAGTTATGGGTTTCACGAGCAGTACTTC. Protein sequence: CASSYGFHEQYF.

This rearrangement joins TRBV7-2 to TRBJ1-5, with 12 bases aligning to TRBD1. Germline lookup yields CDR1 SGHTA and CDR2 FQGNSA. Unmatched junction bases numbered 6, after V lost 5 bases and J lost 7 bases. This CDR3 comprises 15 residues. The CDR3 DNA is TGTGCCAGCAGCGGGGGGACAGGGGGCGGACAGCCCCAGCATTTT. This sequence encodes CASSGGTGGGQPQHF.

V and J are TRBV4-3 and TRBJ2-5, with TRBD1 matching 7 bases. V was clipped by 1 base and J by 13 bases; unmatched bases: 9. The germline V gene encodes CDR1 LGHNA and CDR2 YSLEER. The CDR3 extends over 13 amino acids. This chain's CDR3 is CASSQGLGTVMYF. The CDR3 DNA sequence: TGCGCCAGCAGCCAAGGTCTCGGGACAGTGATGTACTTC.

This clone was counted once. The chain combines TRBV7-6 with TRBJ2-5; 9 positions match TRBD1. CDR1 is SGHVS, CDR2 FNYEAQ, per germline. V lost 2 bases and J lost 6; bases outside the gene matches: 4. This CDR3 is 14 amino acids long. The DNA of the CDR3 is TGTGCCAGCAGCTTAAGGGACAGGGTAAAGACCCAGTACTTC. It yields the protein CASSLRDRVKTQYF.

V is TRBV9 and J is TRBJ1-2; D is unclear. Germline V gene sequence: CDR1 SGDLS, CDR2 YYNGEE. The CDR3 extends over 14 amino acids. Trimming took 3 bases from V and 1 from J, leaving 10 bases between them. The CDR3 bases are TGTGCCAGCAGCGGGGCCCCTAGTAACTATGGCTACACCTTC. Residues: CASSGAPSNYGYTF.

CDR3 residues: CASSPRGGTGEKLFF. The CDR3 coding sequence is TGTGCCAGCAGCCCCCGTGGGGGGACCGGCGAAAAACTGTTTTTT. The chain combines TRBV7-9 with TRBJ1-4, with D perhaps matching TRBD1 (5 bases). The V gene's germline CDR1 is SEHNR and CDR2 FQNEAQ (reference sequence). V lost 5 bases, J lost 8 bases, and 18 bases lay in between. CDR3 length equals 15 residues.

V is TRBV5-1 and J is TRBJ2-5, with a possible D match to TRBD2 (5 bases). Germline CDR1 and CDR2: SGHRS and YFSETQ. V was clipped by 3 bases and J by 4 bases, with 16 bases between them. This CDR3 comprises 15 residues. CDR3 residues: CASSSGSTTRETQYF. CDR3 nucleotide sequence: TGCGCCAGCAGCTCGGGGTCGACTACCCGAGAGACCCAGTACTTC. The full variable domain, rest sourced from reference TRBV5-1 and TRBJ2-5, is KAGVTQTPRYLIKTRGQQVTLSCSPISGHRSVSWYQQTPGQGLQFLFEYFSETQRNKGNFPGRFSGRQFSNSRSEMNVSTLELGDSALYLCASSSGSTTRETQYFGPGTRLLVL.

The chain has TRBV7-2 and TRBJ2-7; 9 bases match TRBD2. CDR3 length: 15 residues. The germline V gene encodes CDR1 SGHTA and CDR2 FQGNSA. The trim removed 2 bases at V and 4 bases at J, leaving 6 bases unmatched. The CDR3 sequence: CASSLRVAGEYEQYF. The CDR3 DNA reads TGTGCCAGCAGCTTAAGGGTAGCGGGAGAGTACGAGCAGTACTTC.

This chain connects TRBV29-1 to TRBJ2-2, with D uncertain. The CDR3 contains 11 residues. The V end lost 3 bases, the J end lost 6 bases, and 5 bases lay between the germline ends. Germline CDR1 SQVTM, CDR2 ANQGSEA. Written as DNA, the CDR3 is TGCAGCGTTGACGGGTCCGGGGAGCTGTTTTTT. Its protein product is CSVDGSGELFF.

The chain recombines TRBV21-1 with TRBJ2-7; the table assigns TRBD1, which was not confirmed against the DNA. TRBV21-1 is deemed a pseudogene. The CDR3 sequence is 16 residues long. This CDR3 reads CASSIVVQGTPYEQYF. The CDR3 nucleotides read TGTGCCAGCAGCATAGTAGTACAGGGTACCCCTTACGAGCAGTACTTC.

This clone was observed once. The chain recombines TRBV27 with TRBJ2-7; D gene unclear. Germline CDR1 is MNHEY and CDR2 is SMNVEV (reference sequence). Trimming removed 5 bases from V and 0 bases from J, with 17 bases in between. The CDR3 contains 16 residues. CDR3 DNA sequence: TGTGCCAGCAGTACATACAGAGATAGGAGCTCCTACGAGCAGTACTTC. Translating gives CASSTYRDRSSYEQYF.

V is TRBV5-6 and J is TRBJ2-2; 8 positions match TRBD1. V lost 4 bases and J lost 6; bases outside the gene matches: 14. Looked up from germline, CDR1 is SGHDT and CDR2 is YYEEEE. CDR3 size: 17 residues. CDR3 DNA: TGTGCCAGCAGCGATGGAATCGGACAGGGTAGCGCCGGGGAGCTGTTTTTT. It translates to CASSDGIGQGSAGELFF.

The rearrangement joins TRBV5-1 to TRBJ2-3; D remains ambiguous. The CDR3 is 15 amino acids. The V and J ends lost 1 base and 6 bases respectively, with 15 bases between them. Looked up from germline, CDR1 is SGHRS and CDR2 is YFSETQ. The CDR3 DNA follows: TGCGCCAGCAGCTTGACCCCTACCCCGGGTGATACGCAGTATTTT. It specifies CASSLTPTPGDTQYF.

The chain uses TRBV27 and TRBJ2-3, with TRBD1 as a possible D gene (5 bases). V was cut by 5 bases and J by 0 bases, with 15 bases left in between. The CDR3 sequence is 16 residues long. Per the germline V gene, CDR1 is MNHEY and CDR2 is SMNVEV (reference sequence). CDR3 in DNA: TGTGCCAGCAGTGCTTCCAGGGCGATAAGCACAGATACGCAGTATTTT. It codes for CASSASRAISTDTQYF.

The V gene is TRBV7-3, the J gene TRBJ2-7; either TRBD1 or TRBD2 may fit D (6 bases each). The V end lost 5 bases, the J end lost 6 bases, and 17 bases lay between the germline ends. This CDR3 region has 14 residues. CDR1 and CDR2 from the germline V gene are SGHTA and FQGTGA. In DNA, the CDR3 is TGTGCCAGCAGCAGAGGGGGGTTCCCCTCCGAGCAGTACTTC. As protein: CASSRGGFPSEQYF.

CDR3 sequence (DNA): TGCGCCAGCAGCTTGGACAGGGGGGATACGCAGTATTTT. Translating gives CASSLDRGDTQYF. J is TRBJ2-3 and V is TRBV5-1; 8 nucleotides line up with TRBD1. Trimming cost V 0 bases and J 6 bases; bases outside gene matches: 0. The CDR3 has 13 amino acids. The germline CDR1 and CDR2 sequences are SGHRS and YFSETQ.

Of note for this clone: As the CDR3 is not closed by the conserved phenylalanine or tryptophan, this likely results from a read error. It is unclear where the CDR3 begins or ends on the DNA, so no DNA is shown, and the CDR3 is as TCRdb lists it. The V and J genes are TRBV4-3 and TRBJ2-3. Germline loops: CDR1 LGHNA, CDR2 YSLEER. 11 amino acids form the CDR3, both terminal residues included. The CDR3 reads CASSQHRQDPL.

The chain joins TRBV7-9 to TRBJ2-1; TRBD2 agrees at 12 bases. This CDR3 comprises 15 residues. The V segment lost 5 bases and the J segment 8 bases; nucleotides outside the gene matches: 7. Germline CDR1 and CDR2: SEHNR and FQNEAQ (reference sequence). The CDR3 protein is CASSQLAGGADEQFF. CDR3 sequence (DNA): TGTGCCAGCAGCCAACTAGCGGGGGGCGCGGATGAGCAGTTCTTC. The full variable domain, in which reference TRBV7-9 and TRBJ2-1 provide the parts outside the CDR3, is DTGVSQNPRHKITKRGQNVTFRCDPISEHNRLYWYRQTLGQGPEFLTYFQNEAQLEKSRLLSDRFSAERPKGSFSTLEIQRTEQGDSAMYLCASSQLAGGADEQFFGPGTRLTVL.

This chain connects TRBV5-1 to TRBJ2-2; D tentatively reads TRBD1 or TRBD2 (5 bases each). The CDR3 loop spans 15 amino acids. V gave up 4 bases and J gave up 5 bases, with 15 bases separating them. Germline lookup yields CDR1 SGHRS and CDR2 YFSETQ. This chain's CDR3 is CASSPAGSGTGELFF. The CDR3 region has the DNA TGCGCCAGCAGCCCGGCAGGGAGTGGAACCGGGGAGCTGTTTTTT.

This clone has just a few counts. The same CDR3 also results from other DNA sequences found in this sample. The rearrangement links TRBV7-2 to TRBJ2-5, with D hard to call. V was shortened by 0 bases and J by 5 bases, with 1 base between the two germline ends. The CDR3 covers 11 residues. Germline CDR1 is SGHTA and CDR2 is FQGNSA. CDR3 residues: CASSLAETQYF. The CDR3 DNA follows: TGTGCCAGCAGCTTAGCCGAGACCCAGTACTTC. Full variable domain (missing parts from reference TRBV7-2 and TRBJ2-5): GAGVSQSPSNKVTEKGKDVELRCDPISGHTALYWYRQSLGQGLEFLIYFQGNSAPDKSGLPSDRFSAERTGGSVSTLTIQRTQQEDSAVYLCASSLAETQYFGPGTRLLVL.

The chain is built from TRBV29-1 and TRBJ2-4; D is possibly TRBD1 or TRBD2 (5 bases each). There are 14 residues in the CDR3. Germline lookup yields CDR1 SQVTM and CDR2 ANQGSEA. Deletions cut 4 bases from V and 0 bases from J, with 10 bases between. CDR3 protein: CSVAGRLAKNIQYF. The DNA of the CDR3 is TGCAGCGTTGCGGGACGGCTAGCCAAAAACATTCAGTACTTC.